This T cell receptor (beta chain) comes out of a study of cytomegalovirus exposure and HLA in healthy donors. This clone was found a few times. Its antigen is unidentified. Study-level results: Most TCR sequences were uncommon, yet certain public TCRs appeared in many donors. Cytomegalovirus-associated status was assigned to approximately 160 TCR beta chains. Available immune exposure information was restricted to CMV serostatus only. The presence/absence work took it that sequencing depth was about the same across donors.

The PCR ran on 60 Vbeta and 13 Jbeta primers. Sequenced by immunoSEQ multiplex PCR; TCRdb stores in-frame clones only, minus some. The sample includes more than 90,000 clones, 70% seen only once; the top ten take roughly 9%. The CDR3 is made up of 15 amino acids. CDR1 and CDR2 (germline): MNHNS, SASEGT. V lost 6 bases and J 3 bases, leaving 15 bases between the germline ends. The sequencing input was PBMCs. The clonotype originates from a man between 25 and 39 years old in good health and CMV-seropositive. This sequence joins TRBV6-1 and TRBJ2-1, with a possible D match to TRBD1 (6 bases). CDR3 region: CASRTGLGYYNEQFF. The CDR3 DNA follows: TGTGCCAGCAGAACAGGGTTGGGGTACTACAATGAGCAGTTCTTC.